This T cell receptor beta chain was sequenced during a study of cytomegalovirus exposure and HLA in healthy donors (dated by TCRdb to 2017 to 2019). In the study overall: According to an earlier analysis of 550 to 700 of the donors, roughly 180 million T cells yielded roughly 110 million unique TCR beta sequences and less than 300 Gb of sequence data. An early release that covered about 600 HLA-typed donors contained approximately 300 gigabases of sequencing data and 85 million to 100 million unique TCR sequences. An earlier analysis of about 620 of the donors applied high-throughput TCR beta sequencing to assess whether each TCR beta V gene segment acted as functional or pseudogenic. Class I and class II HLA loci were covered by the typing at four-digit resolution. In a later analysis, previously published TCR beta repertoires from 670 or so donors were re-analyzed and high-resolution HLA genotyping was added so that TCR occurrence patterns could be studied. The study was designed to test whether signatures of past pathogen exposure could be identified by cataloging public T cell receptors. A separate validation cohort of approximately 120 different subjects was used in addition to the roughly 620-subject first cohort. The study used immunosequencing to profile the T cell repertoires of 666 subjects and linked those repertoires to cytomegalovirus serostatus. Of the 300 to 450 genotyped donors, 65% to 90% were placed in the genetic ancestry cluster associated with self-reported Caucasian donors. Rather than drawing on any new phenotypic data, the later analysis identified candidate immune exposures from TCR beta sequences and the way those sequences occurred across donors. Because of strong linkage in the cohort, roughly five DR-DQ haplotypes were treated as single units for association and clustering. Among roughly 370 genotyped donors of the cohort, an average of about 240,000 unique TCR beta nucleotide sequences were sequenced per donor, 15% to 20% of them non-productive. Genome-wide SNP genotypes for about 65% of the 666 donors were used in a later genetic analysis, which treated that subset as a discovery cohort. Alongside the repertoire data, information on donor age, sex, ethnicity and CMV serostatus was compiled. Every discovery cohort repertoire had been produced on one sequencing platform. Typing coverage differed by locus: A, B, C, DRB1 and DQB1 were typed in about 629-640 donors, DQA1 in about 550, DPA1 in 600 to 610, and DPB1 in 472. To predict cytomegalovirus infection status, the study brought together high-throughput TCR immunosequencing, statistical association of individual TCRs with disease status, and machine learning. Overall results and qualifications from the work: A cluster of highly shared sequence variants was judged likely to be a technical artifact of the sequencing pipeline. The cohort was sequenced for TCR beta chains only, and without alpha or paired-chain data the features that could be detected were limited. Across donors, most TCR sequences were observed very rarely, whereas some public TCRs were present in many individuals. In a later analysis, HLA-associated TCR beta chains were found to be more clonally expanded and to have lower generation probabilities than equally common non-associated chains. Because counts were too low, about 17 rarely observed V segments, including chromosome 9 orphons, were excluded from the earlier analysis of several hundred of the donors. A further reported finding was that TCR beta sequences accurately predicted the HLA-A and HLA-B alleles for most subjects in the first cohort. In a later analysis, the rate of TCR association differed among HLA loci, with DRB1 alleles having the most associated TCRs and HLA-C alleles having the fewest. CMV serostatus was the only immune exposure information available for the cohort. A later genetic analysis reported fewer N-insertions in productive TCRs among donors in an Asian-associated ancestry cluster than the approximately 700-donor mean. Sequencing depth was assumed to be roughly uniform across donors in the presence/absence analyses, though that assumption may not hold. Because some donors lacked HLA typing at each locus, the association tests relied only on the typed subset. The study gave a list of some 150 TCR beta chains associated with cytomegalovirus. According to a later analysis, parvovirus B19, influenza, CMV and Epstein-Barr virus appeared linked to several top co-occurrence clusters. Correlated functional status among segregating V segments might be attributable to linkage disequilibrium, but an unknown experimental factor could not be ruled out. V-gene and J-gene trimming of TCR beta chains was associated with a missense DCLRE1C variant in a later genetic analysis, and the association was replicated in an independent cohort. In vitro tests confirmed that three of the cytomegalovirus-associated TCR beta chains recognize cytomegalovirus antigens. Specific HLA alleles were associated with around 18,000 TCR beta sequences at a false discovery rate of 0.05 in a later analysis. In both the original and validation cohorts, the classifier was reported to diagnose cytomegalovirus status with high specificity and sensitivity. Most CMV-associated TCR beta chains appeared to be HLA-restricted in a later analysis, and the HLA associations seemed to be driven largely by CMV exposure. According to the authors, the approach could potentially be generalized to other disease states and immunological phenotypes. Because the 87-base-pair reads could not distinguish some IMGT-functional V segments, including TRBV6-2 and TRBV6-3, those segments were excluded. When HLA alleles, especially DR and DQ, strongly co-occurred, TCR associations were difficult to assign to individual alleles. Broadly in line with IMGT annotations, most TCR beta V segments showed up in productive rearrangements about 90% or about 30% of the time in an earlier analysis of several hundred of the donors.

V is pared back by 3 bases and J by 8 bases, with 19 bases lying between the germline termini. The CDR3 sequence holds 16 residues, the cysteine and phenylalanine included. Left in the record is the CDR3 DNA by itself, 48 bases read in frame from the first base. Sequences LGHNA (CDR1) and YSLEER (CDR2) are obtained from the germline V gene. The cohort comprised fewer than 700 healthy bone marrow donors. Cohort members were all nominally healthy when sampled, although unrecorded immune exposures were likely present. Of the 710 or so cohort members, more than 250 had a positive CMV serostatus and about 350 had a negative one, while no CMV serostatus was recorded for the donor. A peripheral blood sample was provided by each donor, and peripheral blood mononuclear cells were used for TCR beta sequencing. Genomic DNA extraction from the blood cell samples was performed with the Qiagen DNeasy Blood Extraction Kit.

This clone showed up just once. This clone's antigen is unknown. No qualities accompany the bases; no much larger clone lies one base away. Preparation of the library involved the immunoSEQ multiplex PCR assay. For the multiplex PCR, a mixture combining 60 forward primers for TCR Vbeta segments and 13 reverse primers for TCR Jbeta segments was used. Amplification of the CDR3 region of rearranged TCR beta genes was performed with a multiplex PCR assay on genomic DNA. The amplified TCR beta libraries were sequenced on the Illumina HiSeq System as 87-base-pair reads. Per the original workflow: In a later analysis, tens of millions of unique TCR beta chains were counted across the 500 to 850 repertoires, and roughly 11 million of these chains were shared by at least two donors. Raw reads were error-corrected and collapsed into unique sequences with a nearest-neighbor algorithm that merged closely related sequences to remove PCR and sequencing errors. To assign V, D and J gene segments, CDR3 sequences were aligned to IMGT reference sequences. For a sequence to be retained, at least a six-nucleotide match to both a V gene segment and a J gene segment was required. Rearrangements were classified as productive when the CDR3 lacked stop codons and remained in frame with V and J, and all other rearrangements were classified as non-productive. Following IMGT convention, CDR3 was defined as the stretch from the second conserved V-encoded cysteine to the conserved J-encoded phenylalanine. The earlier analysis of some 580 of the donors excluded any sequence lacking an unambiguous match to a single V gene segment. In an earlier analysis of a few hundred of the donors, V segments were called functional above 56.7% productive rearrangements and were called segregating when the between-donor standard deviation exceeded 5%. A statistical classification framework was developed to diagnose cytomegalovirus status using the catalog of TCR beta chain sequences. In a later analysis, TCR nucleotide sequences were compared against IMGT/GENE-DB human TR gene sequences so that V and J genes could be assigned. A later analysis assigned CDR3 sequences and most-parsimonious VDJ recombination scenarios with the TCRdist pipeline. In a later analysis, each TCR beta chain was defined by its CDR3 amino acid sequence together with its V-gene family, and reads lacking a unique V-gene family were excluded. In a later analysis, nearly 600 highly shared, low-generation-probability nucleotide sequences were removed to address suspected cross-contamination and a sequencing artifact. In a later analysis, a clonal expansion index for each public chain was calculated from normalized within-repertoire ranks of inferred template counts. Generation probabilities in a later analysis came from a VDJ recombination model fitted to out-of-frame rearrangements, and those results were checked against IGoR. In a later analysis, TCR-TCR, TCR-HLA and TCR-CMV co-occurrence was scored with hypergeometric tests, and a repertoire-size bias correction was applied to TCR pairs. A later analysis estimated false discovery rates by permuting HLA or CMV assignments 20 times. A later analysis grouped co-occurring TCRs with DBSCAN, adding TCRdist sequence similarity when clustering within HLA-allele-positive subsets. Co-occurrence clustering excluded repertoires with fewer than 30,000 or more than 120,000 public chains, plus five with anomalous nucleotide sharing. Here the immuneACCESS table is served through TCRdb, limited to in-frame sequences with V and J called. Missing clones are a known gap in these copies; in checked studies unresolved V genes cover under half, and the rest lacks a known reason. V, J and clone size are those of that table, while D and trimming were read from the DNA. The sample table contains tens of thousands of clones; only one count was recorded for approximately 80% of them. Of the sample, about 6.8% is held by the ten largest clones.

The origin of this receptor is a human donor in good health. This chain joins TRBV4-3 to TRBJ1-4, and TRBD1 may be the D gene, going by 6 matching bases. Sequenced material: PBMCs. The DNA sequence follows: TGCGCCAGCAGCCAGGGGGGGCGGGGAATGAACGAAAAACTGTTTTTT. It translates as CASSQGGRGMNEKLFF.